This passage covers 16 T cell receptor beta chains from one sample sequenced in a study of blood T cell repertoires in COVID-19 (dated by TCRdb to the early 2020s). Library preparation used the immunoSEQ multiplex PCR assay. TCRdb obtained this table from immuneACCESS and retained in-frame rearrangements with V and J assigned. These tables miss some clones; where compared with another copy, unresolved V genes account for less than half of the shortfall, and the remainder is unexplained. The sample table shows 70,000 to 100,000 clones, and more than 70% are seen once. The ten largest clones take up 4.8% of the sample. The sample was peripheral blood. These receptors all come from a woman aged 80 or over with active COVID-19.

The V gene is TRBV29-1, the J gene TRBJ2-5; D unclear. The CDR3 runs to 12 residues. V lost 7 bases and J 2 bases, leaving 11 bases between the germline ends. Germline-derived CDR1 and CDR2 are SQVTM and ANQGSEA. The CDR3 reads CSATSLQETQYF. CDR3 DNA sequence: TGCAGCGCCACTTCGTTACAAGAGACCCAGTACTTC.

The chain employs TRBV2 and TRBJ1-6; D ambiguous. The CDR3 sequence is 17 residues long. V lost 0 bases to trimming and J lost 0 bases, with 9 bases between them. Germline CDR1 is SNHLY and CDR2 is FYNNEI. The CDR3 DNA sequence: TGTGCCAGCAGTGAAGCGCTTAGTACCTCCTATAATTCACCCCTCCACTTT. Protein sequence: CASSEALSTSYNSPLHF.

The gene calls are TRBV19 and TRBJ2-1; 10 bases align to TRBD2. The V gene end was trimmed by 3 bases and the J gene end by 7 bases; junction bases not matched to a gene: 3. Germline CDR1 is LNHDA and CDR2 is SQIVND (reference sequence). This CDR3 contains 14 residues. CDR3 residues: CASSMLAGENEQFF. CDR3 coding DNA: TGTGCCAGTAGTATGCTAGCGGGAGAGAATGAGCAGTTCTTC.

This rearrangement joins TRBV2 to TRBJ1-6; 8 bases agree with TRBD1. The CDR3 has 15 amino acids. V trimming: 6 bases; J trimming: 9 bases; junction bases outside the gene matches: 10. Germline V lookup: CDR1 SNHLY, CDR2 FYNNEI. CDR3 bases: TGTGCCAGCAGAACCGGGACAGGAATCAGTTCACCCCTCCACTTT. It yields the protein CASRTGTGISSPLHF.

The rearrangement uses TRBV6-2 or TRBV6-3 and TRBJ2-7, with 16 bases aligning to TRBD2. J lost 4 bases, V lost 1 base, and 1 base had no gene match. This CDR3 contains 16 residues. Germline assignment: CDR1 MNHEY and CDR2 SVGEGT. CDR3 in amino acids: CASSYLGLAGGYEQYF. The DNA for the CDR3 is TGTGCCAGCAGTTACTTGGGACTAGCGGGAGGGTACGAGCAGTACTTC.

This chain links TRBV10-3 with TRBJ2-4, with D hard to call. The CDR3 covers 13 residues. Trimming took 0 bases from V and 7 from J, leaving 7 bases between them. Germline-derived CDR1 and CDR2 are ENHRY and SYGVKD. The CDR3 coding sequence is TGTGCCATCAGTGAGTCCACCGGGAACATTCAGTACTTC. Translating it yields CAISESTGNIQYF.

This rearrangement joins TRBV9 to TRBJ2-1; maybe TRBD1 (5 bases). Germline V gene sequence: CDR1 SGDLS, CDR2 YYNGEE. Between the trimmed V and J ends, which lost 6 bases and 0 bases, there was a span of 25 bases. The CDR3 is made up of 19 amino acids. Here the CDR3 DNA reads TGTGCCAGCACCCTAGGGGCCTCCCCGTCTAAAAGCTCCTACAATGAGCAGTTCTTC. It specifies CASTLGASPSKSSYNEQFF. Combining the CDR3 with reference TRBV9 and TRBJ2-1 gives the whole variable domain DSGVTQTPKHLITATGQRVTLRCSPRSGDLSVYWYQQSLDQGLQFLIQYYNGEERAKGNILERFSAQQFPDLHSELNLSSLELGDSALYFCASTLGASPSKSSYNEQFFGPGTRLTVL.

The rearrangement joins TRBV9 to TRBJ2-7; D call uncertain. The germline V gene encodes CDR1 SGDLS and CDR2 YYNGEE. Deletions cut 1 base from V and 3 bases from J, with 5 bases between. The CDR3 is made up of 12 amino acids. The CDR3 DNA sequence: TGTGCCAGCAGCGTAAACAGCTACGAGCAGTACTTC. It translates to CASSVNSYEQYF.

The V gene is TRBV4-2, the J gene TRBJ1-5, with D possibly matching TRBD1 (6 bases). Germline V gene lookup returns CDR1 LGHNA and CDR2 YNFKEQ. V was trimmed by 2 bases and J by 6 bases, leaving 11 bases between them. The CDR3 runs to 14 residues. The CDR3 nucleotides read TGTGCCAGCAGCCAACTTACAGGGCTTCAGCCCCAGCATTTT. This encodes CASSQLTGLQPQHF.

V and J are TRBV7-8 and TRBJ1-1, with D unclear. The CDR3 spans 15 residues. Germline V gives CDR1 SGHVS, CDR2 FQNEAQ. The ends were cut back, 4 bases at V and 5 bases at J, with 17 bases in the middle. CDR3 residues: CASSSERGFGTEAFF. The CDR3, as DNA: TGTGCCAGCAGCTCCGAGCGGGGATTTGGGACTGAAGCTTTCTTT.

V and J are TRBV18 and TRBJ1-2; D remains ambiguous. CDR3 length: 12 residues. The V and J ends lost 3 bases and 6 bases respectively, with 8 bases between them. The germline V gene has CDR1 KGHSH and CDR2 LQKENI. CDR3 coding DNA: TGTGCCAGCTCACCTGACAAGGATGGCTACACCTTC. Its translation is CASSPDKDGYTF.

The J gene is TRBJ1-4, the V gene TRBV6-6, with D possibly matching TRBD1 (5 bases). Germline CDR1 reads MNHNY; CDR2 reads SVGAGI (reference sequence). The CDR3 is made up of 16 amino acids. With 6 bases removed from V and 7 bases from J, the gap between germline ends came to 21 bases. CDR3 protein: CASRFHQGPLGEKLFF. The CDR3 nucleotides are TGTGCCAGCAGGTTTCACCAGGGTCCCCTGGGTGAAAAACTGTTTTTT.

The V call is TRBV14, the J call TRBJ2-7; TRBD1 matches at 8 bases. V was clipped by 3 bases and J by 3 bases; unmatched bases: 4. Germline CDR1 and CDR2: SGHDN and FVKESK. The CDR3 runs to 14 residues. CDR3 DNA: TGTGCCAGCAGCCAGACCGACAGGGGCTACGAGCAGTACTTC. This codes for CASSQTDRGYEQYF.

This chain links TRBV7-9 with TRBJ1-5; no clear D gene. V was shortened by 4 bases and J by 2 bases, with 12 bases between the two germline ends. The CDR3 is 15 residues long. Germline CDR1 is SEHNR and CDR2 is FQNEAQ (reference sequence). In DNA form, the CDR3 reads TGTGCCAGCAGCTCCACGCGGCTACGCAATCAGCCCCAGCATTTT. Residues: CASSSTRLRNQPQHF.

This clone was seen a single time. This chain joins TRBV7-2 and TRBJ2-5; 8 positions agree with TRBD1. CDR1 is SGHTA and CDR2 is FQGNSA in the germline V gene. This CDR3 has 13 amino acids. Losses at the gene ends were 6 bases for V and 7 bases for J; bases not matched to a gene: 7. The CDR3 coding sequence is TGTGCCAGCAGATCCGGGACAGGTGGGACCCAGTACTTC. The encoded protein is CASRSGTGGTQYF. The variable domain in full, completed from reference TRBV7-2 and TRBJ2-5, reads GAGVSQSPSNKVTEKGKDVELRCDPISGHTALYWYRQSLGQGLEFLIYFQGNSAPDKSGLPSDRFSAERTGGSVSTLTIQRTQQEDSAVYLCASRSGTGGTQYFGPGTRLLVL.

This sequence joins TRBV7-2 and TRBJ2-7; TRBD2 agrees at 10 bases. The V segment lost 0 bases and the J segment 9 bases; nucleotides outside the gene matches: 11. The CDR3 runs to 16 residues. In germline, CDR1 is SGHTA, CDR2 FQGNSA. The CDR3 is CASSLASGGGYVGQYF. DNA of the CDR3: TGTGCCAGCAGCTTAGCAAGCGGGGGGGGTTACGTTGGGCAGTACTTC.